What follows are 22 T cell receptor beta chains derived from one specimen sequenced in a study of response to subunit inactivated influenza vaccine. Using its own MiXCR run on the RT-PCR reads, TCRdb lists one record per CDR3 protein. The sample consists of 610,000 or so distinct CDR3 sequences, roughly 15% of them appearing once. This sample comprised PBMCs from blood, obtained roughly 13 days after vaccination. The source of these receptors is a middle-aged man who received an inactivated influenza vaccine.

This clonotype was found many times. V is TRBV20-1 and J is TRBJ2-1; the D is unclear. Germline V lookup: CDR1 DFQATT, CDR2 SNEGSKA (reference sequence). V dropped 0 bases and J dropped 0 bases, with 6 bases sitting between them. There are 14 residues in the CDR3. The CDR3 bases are TGCAGTGCTAGAGATCTCGCCTCCTACAATGAGCAGTTCTTC. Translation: CSARDLASYNEQFF.

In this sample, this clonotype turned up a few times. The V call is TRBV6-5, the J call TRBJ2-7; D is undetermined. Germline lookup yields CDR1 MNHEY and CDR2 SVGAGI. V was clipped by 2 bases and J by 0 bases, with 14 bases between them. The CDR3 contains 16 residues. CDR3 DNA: TGTGCCAGCAGTTACGTCCGGGTTTCAAACTCCTACGAGCAGTACTTC. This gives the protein CASSYVRVSNSYEQYF.

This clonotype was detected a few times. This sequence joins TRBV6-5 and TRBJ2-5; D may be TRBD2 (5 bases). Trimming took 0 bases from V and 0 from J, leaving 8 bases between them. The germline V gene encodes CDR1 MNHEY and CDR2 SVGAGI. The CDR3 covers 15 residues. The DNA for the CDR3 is TGTGCCAGCAGTTACTCGAGGACTTACCAAGAGACCCAGTACTTC. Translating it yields CASSYSRTYQETQYF.

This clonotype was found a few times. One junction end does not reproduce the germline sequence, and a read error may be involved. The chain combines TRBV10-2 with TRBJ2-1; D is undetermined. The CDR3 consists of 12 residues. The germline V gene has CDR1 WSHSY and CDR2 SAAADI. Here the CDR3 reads CASSEGLGLLIF. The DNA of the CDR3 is TGCGCCAGCAGTGAAGGGCTAGGCCTTTTGATCTTC.

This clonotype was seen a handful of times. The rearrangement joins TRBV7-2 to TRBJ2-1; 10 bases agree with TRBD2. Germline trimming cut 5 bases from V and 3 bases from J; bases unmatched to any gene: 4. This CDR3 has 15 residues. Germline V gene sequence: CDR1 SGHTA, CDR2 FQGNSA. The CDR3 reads CASSVSSGGYNEQFF. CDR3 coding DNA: TGTGCCAGCAGCGTCTCTAGCGGGGGCTACAATGAGCAGTTCTTC.

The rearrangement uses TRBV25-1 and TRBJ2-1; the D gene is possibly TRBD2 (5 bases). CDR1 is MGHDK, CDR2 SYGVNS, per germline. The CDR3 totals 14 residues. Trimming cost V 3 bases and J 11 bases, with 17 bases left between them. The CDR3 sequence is CASSDSTWRAQQFF. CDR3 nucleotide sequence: TGTGCCAGCAGTGACTCCACCTGGCGGGCCCAGCAGTTCTTC. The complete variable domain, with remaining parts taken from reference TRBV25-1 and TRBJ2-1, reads EADIYQTPRYLVIGTGKKITLECSQTMGHDKMYWYQQDPGMELHLIHYSYGVNSTEKGDLSSESTVSRIRTEHFPLTLESARPSHTSQYLCASSDSTWRAQQFFGPGTRLTVL.

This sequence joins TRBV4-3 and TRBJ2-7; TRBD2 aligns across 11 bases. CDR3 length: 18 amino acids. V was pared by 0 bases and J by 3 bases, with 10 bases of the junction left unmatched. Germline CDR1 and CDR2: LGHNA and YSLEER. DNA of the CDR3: TGCGCCAGCAGCCAAGATCTGTATGGGACTAGCGGTGTCTACGAGCAGTACTTC. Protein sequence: CASSQDLYGTSGVYEQYF.

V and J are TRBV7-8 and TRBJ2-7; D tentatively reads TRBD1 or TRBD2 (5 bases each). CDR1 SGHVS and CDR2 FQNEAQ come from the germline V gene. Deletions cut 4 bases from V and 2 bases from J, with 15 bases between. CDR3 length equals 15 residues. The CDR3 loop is CASSSRDGTAYEQYF. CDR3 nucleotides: TGTGCCAGCAGCTCCCGGGACGGGACGGCCTACGAGCAGTACTTC.

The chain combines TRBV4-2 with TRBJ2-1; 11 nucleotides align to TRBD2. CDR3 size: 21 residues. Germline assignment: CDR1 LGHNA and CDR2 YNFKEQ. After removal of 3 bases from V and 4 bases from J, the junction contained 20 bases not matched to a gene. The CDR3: CASSHRGLAEPSPRNYNEQFF. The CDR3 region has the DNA TGTGCCAGCAGCCATCGGGGACTAGCGGAGCCGAGTCCCCGAAATTACAATGAGCAGTTCTTC.

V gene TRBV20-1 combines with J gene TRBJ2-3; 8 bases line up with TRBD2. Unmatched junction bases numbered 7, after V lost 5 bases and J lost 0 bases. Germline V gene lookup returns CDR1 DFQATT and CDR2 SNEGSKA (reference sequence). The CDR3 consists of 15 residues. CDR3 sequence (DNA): TGCAGTGCTTGGGCGGGGGGCCTTAGCACAGATACGCAGTATTTT. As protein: CSAWAGGLSTDTQYF.

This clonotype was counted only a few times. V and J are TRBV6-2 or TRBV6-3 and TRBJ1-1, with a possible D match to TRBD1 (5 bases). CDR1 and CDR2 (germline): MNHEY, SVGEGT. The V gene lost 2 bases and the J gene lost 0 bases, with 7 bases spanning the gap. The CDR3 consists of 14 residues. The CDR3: CASSYVTVNTEAFF. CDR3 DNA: TGTGCCAGCAGTTACGTGACAGTGAACACTGAAGCTTTCTTT.

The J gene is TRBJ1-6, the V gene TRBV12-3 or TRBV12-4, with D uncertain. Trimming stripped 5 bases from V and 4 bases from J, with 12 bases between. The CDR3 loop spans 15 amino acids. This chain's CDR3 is CASSTRGGYNSPLHF. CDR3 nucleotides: TGTGCCAGCAGTACCCGTGGAGGGTATAATTCACCCCTCCACTTT.

The CDR3 sequence is CASSPIAGDFTGELFF. In DNA form, the CDR3 reads TGTGCCAGTAGTCCCATAGCGGGAGACTTCACCGGGGAGCTGTTTTTT. The gene calls are TRBV19 and TRBJ2-2; the match to TRBD2 covers 9 bases. CDR3 length: 16 residues. CDR1 is LNHDA and CDR2 is SQIVND in the germline V gene (reference sequence). Trimming cost V 5 bases and J 4 bases; bases outside gene matches: 8.

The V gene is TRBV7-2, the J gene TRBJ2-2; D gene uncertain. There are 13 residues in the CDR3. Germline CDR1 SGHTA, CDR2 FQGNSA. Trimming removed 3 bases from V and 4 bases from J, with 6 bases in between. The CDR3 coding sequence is TGTGCCAGCAGCTTTGACGGCACCGGGGAGCTGTTTTTT. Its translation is CASSFDGTGELFF.

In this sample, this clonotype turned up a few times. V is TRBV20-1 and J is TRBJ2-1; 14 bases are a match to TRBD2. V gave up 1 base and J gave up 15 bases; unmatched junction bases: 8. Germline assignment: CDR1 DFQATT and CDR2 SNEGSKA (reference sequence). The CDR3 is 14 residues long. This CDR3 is CSARGGTSGRGGFF. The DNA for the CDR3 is TGCAGTGCTAGAGGGGGGACTAGCGGGAGAGGGGGGTTCTTC.

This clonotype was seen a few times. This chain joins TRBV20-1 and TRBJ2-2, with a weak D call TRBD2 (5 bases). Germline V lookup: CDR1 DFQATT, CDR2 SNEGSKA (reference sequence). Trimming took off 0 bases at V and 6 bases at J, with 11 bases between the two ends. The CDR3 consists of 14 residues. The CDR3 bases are TGCAGTGCTAGAGAACGCGGGTGGGCCGGGGAGCTGTTTTTT. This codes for CSARERGWAGELFF.

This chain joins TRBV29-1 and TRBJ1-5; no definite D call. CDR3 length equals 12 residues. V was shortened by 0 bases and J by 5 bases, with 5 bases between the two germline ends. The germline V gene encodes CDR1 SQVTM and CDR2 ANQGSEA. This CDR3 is CSVEDQDQPQHF. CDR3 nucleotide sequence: TGCAGCGTTGAAGATCAAGATCAGCCCCAGCATTTT.

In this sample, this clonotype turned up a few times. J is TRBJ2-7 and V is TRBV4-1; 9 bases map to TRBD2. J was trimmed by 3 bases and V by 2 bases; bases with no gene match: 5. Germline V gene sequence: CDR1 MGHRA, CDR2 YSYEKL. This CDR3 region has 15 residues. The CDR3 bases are TGCGCCAGCAGCCAATTACTAGCGGGTCTCTACGAGCAGTACTTC. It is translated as CASSQLLAGLYEQYF.

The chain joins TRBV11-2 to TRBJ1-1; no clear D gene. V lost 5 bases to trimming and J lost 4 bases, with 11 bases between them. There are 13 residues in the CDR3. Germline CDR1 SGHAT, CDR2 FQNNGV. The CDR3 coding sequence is TGTGCCAGCAGCCCCAGTGTGGGCACTGAAGCTTTCTTT. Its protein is CASSPSVGTEAFF.

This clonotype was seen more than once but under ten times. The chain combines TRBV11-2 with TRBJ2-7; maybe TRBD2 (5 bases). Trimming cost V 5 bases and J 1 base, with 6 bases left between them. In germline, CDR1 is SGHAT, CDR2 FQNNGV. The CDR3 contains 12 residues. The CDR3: CASSDYSYEQYF. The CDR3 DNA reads TGTGCCAGCAGCGACTATTCCTACGAGCAGTACTTC.

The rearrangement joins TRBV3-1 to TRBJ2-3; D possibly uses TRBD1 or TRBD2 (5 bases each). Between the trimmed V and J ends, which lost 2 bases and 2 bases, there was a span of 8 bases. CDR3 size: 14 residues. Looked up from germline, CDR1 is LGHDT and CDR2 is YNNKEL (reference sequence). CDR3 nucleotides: TGTGCCAGCAGCCAAATGGGGACCACAGATACGCAGTATTTT. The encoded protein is CASSQMGTTDTQYF.

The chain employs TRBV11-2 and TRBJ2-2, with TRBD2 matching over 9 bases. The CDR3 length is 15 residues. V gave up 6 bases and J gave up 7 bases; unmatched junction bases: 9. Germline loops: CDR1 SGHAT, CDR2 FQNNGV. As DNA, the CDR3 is TGTGCCAGCAGGATCCCTAGCGGGGTGGACGGGGAGCTGTTTTTT. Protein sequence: CASRIPSGVDGELFF.